The subject of this entry is one TCR beta chain. Antigen unknown. The sample belongs to a study of early stage breast cancer tumors. General study points: Compared with adjacent normal breast, tumors showed 2 to 2.5-fold denser, more clonal T cells. Commonly generated sequences made up most enriched TCRB sequences shared between patients.

The CDR3 covers 14 residues. V lost 1 base to trimming and J lost 5 bases, with 11 bases between them. In germline, CDR1 is MNHNS, CDR2 SASEGT. The data were produced by immunoSEQ multiplex PCR, yet TCRdb's version contains in-frame clones alone and is incomplete. Of several thousand clones in the sample, 66% were seen once. The chain carries TRBV6-1 and TRBJ2-5; D is ambiguous. The specimen was breast tumor tissue. The sequence was obtained from a person in their fifties with breast cancer. The CDR3 sequence is CASSEEYPRETQYF. In DNA, the CDR3 is TGTGCCAGCAGTGAAGAATACCCACGGGAGACCCAGTACTTC.